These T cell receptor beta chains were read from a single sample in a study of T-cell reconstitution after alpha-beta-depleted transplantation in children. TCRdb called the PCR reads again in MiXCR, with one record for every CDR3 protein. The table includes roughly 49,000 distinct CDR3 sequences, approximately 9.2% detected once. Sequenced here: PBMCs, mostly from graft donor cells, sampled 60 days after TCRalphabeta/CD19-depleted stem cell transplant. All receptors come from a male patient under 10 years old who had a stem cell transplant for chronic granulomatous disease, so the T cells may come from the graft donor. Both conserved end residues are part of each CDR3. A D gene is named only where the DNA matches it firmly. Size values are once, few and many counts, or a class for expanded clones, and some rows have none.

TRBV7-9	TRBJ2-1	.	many	TGTGCCAGCAGCTTTCCGGGTGACAGTAGGTACAATGAGCAGTTCTTC	CASSFPGDSRYNEQFF
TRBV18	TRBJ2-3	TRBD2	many	TGTGCCAGCTCCCCCCGGACTAGCGGGAGCGATACGCAGTATTTT	CASSPRTSGSDTQYF
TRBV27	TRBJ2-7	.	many	TGTGCCAGCAGTCCCATTTCGAGCTCCTACGAGCAGTACTTC	CASSPISSSYEQYF
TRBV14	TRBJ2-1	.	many	TGTGCCAGCAGCCAAGCAGCGGAGTCCTACAATGAGCAGTTCTTC	CASSQAAESYNEQFF
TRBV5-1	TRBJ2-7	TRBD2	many	TGCGCCAGCAGCGTGCGGGCTAGCGGGGGGTACGAGCAGTACTTC	CASSVRASGGYEQYF
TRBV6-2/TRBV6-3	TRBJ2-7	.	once	TGTGCCAGCAGTTACCCGATTAGGCGGGGATACCGTCGGGCCGAGCAGTACTTC	CASSYPIRRGYRRAEQYF
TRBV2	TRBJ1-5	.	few	TGTGCCAGCAGTGGGTCCAGGGTAATTGGGCCCCAGCATTTT	CASSGSRVIGPQHF
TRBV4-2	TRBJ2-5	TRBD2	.	TGTGCCAGCAGCCCAAGGACTAGCGAGACCCAGTACTTC	CASSPRTSETQYF
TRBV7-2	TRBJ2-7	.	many	TGTGCCAGCAGCTTAGATTCCCACTACGAGCAGTACTTC	CASSLDSHYEQYF
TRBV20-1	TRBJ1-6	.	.	TGCAGTGCTAGTAAAGGCTCCTATAATTCACCCCTCCACTTT	CSASKGSYNSPLHF